Shown below are 27 T cell receptor beta chains from a single sample sequenced in a study of brain T cells in children with intractable seizures. Time point defined: blood from clinic visit 5 months post-surgery; TSC patient then seizure free. Only in-frame clones appear in the TCRdb table, and some are missing; sequencing was by immunoSEQ multiplex PCR. The data show approximately 330,000 clones, 93% seen once. This sample comprised peripheral blood, obtained less than 6 months after surgery. All receptors come from a boy younger than two with tuberous sclerosis and intractable seizures.

This chain connects TRBV7-8 to TRBJ2-7; either TRBD1 or TRBD2 may fit D (5 bases each). This CDR3 comprises 17 residues. The germline CDR1 and CDR2 sequences are SGHVS and FQNEAQ. V lost 1 base, J lost 1 base, and 17 bases lay in between. The CDR3 DNA reads as TGTGCCAGCAGCTTAGTGGCTGGGATTTGGGGGTCCTACGAGCAGTACTTC. Its translation is CASSLVAGIWGSYEQYF.

This chain joins TRBV24-1 and TRBJ2-5, with 7 positions matching TRBD1. The junction had 4 bases not matched to a gene; V was cut back by 2 bases and J by 5 bases. The germline gives CDR1 KGHDR, CDR2 SFDVKD. CDR3 length: 14 amino acids. CDR3 nucleotides: TGTGCCACCAGTGATTCCGACAGGGATGAGACCCAGTACTTC. This sequence encodes CATSDSDRDETQYF.

V is TRBV30 and J is TRBJ2-2; D uncertain. V was shortened by 2 bases and J by 6 bases, with 7 bases between the two germline ends. Germline CDR1 is GTSNPN and CDR2 is SVGIG (reference sequence). This CDR3 comprises 12 residues. CDR3 sequence reads: CAWSSGSGELFF. CDR3 sequence (DNA): TGTGCCTGGAGTTCAGGATCCGGGGAGCTGTTTTTT. The full variable domain, with the rest looked up from reference TRBV30 and TRBJ2-2, is SQTIHQWPATLVQPVGSPLSLECTVEGTSNPNLYWYRQAAGRGLQLLFYSVGIGQISSEVPQNLSASRPQDRQFILSSKKLLLSDSGFYLCAWSSGSGELFFGEGSRLTVL.

The chain links TRBV3-1 (or the pseudogene TRBV3-2) to TRBJ1-4; 8 positions agree with TRBD1. Germline values: CDR1 LGHDT, CDR2 YNNKEL (reference sequence). Unmatched junction bases numbered 9, after V lost 4 bases and J lost 11 bases. The CDR3 length is 14 residues. The CDR3 protein is CASSLRGQQAKLFF. CDR3 nucleotide sequence: TGTGCCAGCAGCCTCAGGGGGCAGCAGGCTAAACTGTTTTTT.

CDR3 region: CASSLMRTSGETQYF. The CDR3 nucleotides read TGTGCCAGCAGCTTAATGAGGACTAGCGGGGAGACCCAGTACTTC. The chain carries TRBV7-2 and TRBJ2-5; 11 nucleotides match TRBD2. V lost 2 bases to trimming and J lost 5 bases; unmatched junction nucleotides: 4. CDR3 length equals 15 residues. The V gene's germline CDR1 is SGHTA and CDR2 FQGNSA.

V is TRBV7-2 and J is TRBJ1-1; D unclear. The germline CDR1 and CDR2 sequences are SGHTA and FQGNSA. V was cut by 1 base and J by 0 bases, with 15 bases left in between. This CDR3 contains 17 residues. CDR3 nucleotide sequence: TGTGCCAGCAGCTTAGTGTGGGGAGGCGGGATGAACACTGAAGCTTTCTTT. This gives the protein CASSLVWGGGMNTEAFF.

A word on this clone: Other DNA sequences from this sample encode an identical CDR3 as well. The chain carries TRBV5-1 and TRBJ2-1; D not resolved. V shed 0 bases and J shed 9 bases, with 4 bases lying between them. This CDR3 is built from 11 residues. Germline values: CDR1 SGHRS, CDR2 YFSETQ. Here the CDR3 DNA reads TGCGCCAGCAGCTTGGCTGGTGAGCAGTTCTTC. Translated, it gives CASSLAGEQFF.

The chain carries TRBV7-9 and TRBJ2-5; TRBD2 agrees at 13 bases. The V and J ends lost 5 bases and 3 bases, in that order; junction bases with no gene match: 9. The CDR3 is made up of 17 amino acids. Germline CDR1 reads SEHNR; CDR2 reads FQNEAQ (reference sequence). For the CDR3, the DNA is TGTGCCAGCAGCGTGGGGACTAGCGGGATGGGGGAAGAGACCCAGTACTTC. Translated: CASSVGTSGMGEETQYF. The full variable domain, in which reference TRBV7-9 and TRBJ2-5 provide the parts outside the CDR3, is DTGVSQNPRHKITKRGQNVTFRCDPISEHNRLYWYRQTLGQGPEFLTYFQNEAQLEKSRLLSDRFSAERPKGSFSTLEIQRTEQGDSAMYLCASSVGTSGMGEETQYFGPGTRLLVL.

The gene calls are TRBV18 and TRBJ1-2; 7 bases are shared with TRBD1. The CDR3 has 16 amino acids. V lost 7 bases, J lost 4 bases, and 15 bases stayed unmatched. Looked up from germline, CDR1 is KGHSH and CDR2 is LQKENI. CDR3 protein: CASLPNSGTAFYGYTF. The CDR3 bases are TGTGCCAGCTTACCGAATTCAGGGACAGCCTTCTATGGCTACACCTTC.

V gene TRBV7-2 combines with J gene TRBJ2-7; D may match TRBD1 or TRBD2 (6 bases each). The V gene lost 0 bases and the J gene lost 3 bases, with 12 bases spanning the gap. The germline V gene encodes CDR1 SGHTA and CDR2 FQGNSA. CDR3 size: 15 residues. CDR3: CASSLAGGGNYEQYF. The DNA of the CDR3 is TGTGCCAGCAGCTTAGCCGGGGGCGGAAACTACGAGCAGTACTTC.

CDR3: CASSSRGGSGANVLTF. The DNA for the CDR3 is TGTGCCAGCAGTTCCCGAGGTGGCTCTGGGGCCAACGTCCTGACTTTC. V and J are TRBV6-5 and TRBJ2-6; D not resolved. The CDR3 sequence is 16 residues long. Per the germline V gene, CDR1 is MNHEY and CDR2 is SVGAGI. The V gene lost 4 bases and the J gene lost 0 bases, with 10 bases spanning the gap.

This clone appeared a single time. The V gene is TRBV2, the J gene TRBJ2-1, with 8 positions matching TRBD2. Per the germline V gene, CDR1 is SNHLY and CDR2 is FYNNEI. V lost 0 bases, J lost 8 bases, and 9 bases stayed unmatched. The CDR3 sequence is 16 residues long. CDR3 in amino acids: CASSEALKRERDEQFF. The CDR3 bases are TGTGCCAGCAGTGAAGCGCTGAAGCGGGAGAGGGATGAGCAGTTCTTC.

The V gene is TRBV19, the J gene TRBJ2-7; TRBD2 might be the D (5 bases). V was shortened by 8 bases and J by 6 bases, with 17 bases between the two germline ends. CDR3 length equals 13 residues. Per the germline V gene, CDR1 is LNHDA and CDR2 is SQIVND (reference sequence). CDR3 region: CASSRLLLREQYF. CDR3 coding DNA: TGTGCCAGTTCGCGACTACTGCTTCGCGAGCAGTACTTC.

DNA of the CDR3: TGTGCCACCAGCCGAGCCTCTGTCAGCGGGAGGACAGATACGCAGTATTTT. This gives the protein CATSRASVSGRTDTQYF. V and J are TRBV15 and TRBJ2-3; 9 bases line up with TRBD2. Losses at the gene ends were 5 bases for V and 3 bases for J; bases not matched to a gene: 12. The V gene's germline CDR1 is LNHNV and CDR2 YYDKDF (reference sequence). The CDR3 is 17 amino acids.

The chain links TRBV19 to TRBJ2-1; 8 bases match TRBD1. J gave up 5 bases and V 10 bases, and 7 bases lay outside the gene matches. Germline-derived CDR1 and CDR2 are LNHDA and SQIVND (reference sequence). The CDR3 spans 13 residues. This CDR3 reads CATGTGHNNEQFF. CDR3 coding DNA: TGTGCCACCGGGACAGGACATAACAATGAGCAGTTCTTC.

V gene TRBV4-1 combines with J gene TRBJ2-1, with D unclear. The CDR3 length is 14 residues. Germline CDR1 reads MGHRA; CDR2 reads YSYEKL. V lost 0 bases and J lost 6, with 9 bases in between. CDR3 loop: CASSQEIQPNEQFF. For the CDR3, the DNA is TGCGCCAGCAGCCAAGAAATCCAGCCCAATGAGCAGTTCTTC.

V and J are TRBV5-4 and TRBJ1-5; 8 bases agree with TRBD1. Trimming at V came to 4 bases and at J to 7 bases, leaving 10 bases not matched to a gene. The V gene's germline CDR1 is SGHNT and CDR2 YYREEE (reference sequence). The CDR3 extends over 15 amino acids. This chain's CDR3 is CASSLGTGVGQPQHF. As DNA, the CDR3 is TGTGCCAGCAGCCTCGGGACAGGCGTGGGACAGCCCCAGCATTTT.

The chain employs TRBV28 and TRBJ1-5; no clear D gene. The CDR3 covers 14 residues. The ends were cut back, 1 base at V and 4 bases at J, with 8 bases in the middle. Germline CDR1 and CDR2: MDHEN and SYDVKM. CDR3 coding DNA: TGTGCCAGCAGTTTATTCCGGGGAAATCAGCCCCAGCATTTT. Its protein product is CASSLFRGNQPQHF.

This clone has a single count. V gene TRBV3-1 (or the pseudogene TRBV3-2) combines with J gene TRBJ2-1; 8 bases line up with TRBD2. CDR1 and CDR2 (germline): LGHDT, YNNKEL (reference sequence). CDR3 size: 17 residues. V shed 0 bases and J 4 bases; nucleotides not matched to a gene: 8. CDR3 sequence: CASSQEWYSGKYNEQFF. The CDR3 region has the DNA TGTGCCAGCAGCCAAGAGTGGTATAGCGGGAAATACAATGAGCAGTTCTTC.

This clone has only one observation. The chain has TRBV12-3 or TRBV12-4 and TRBJ2-3; possibly TRBD2 for D (6 bases). The V gene lost 5 bases and the J gene lost 4 bases, with 10 bases spanning the gap. The CDR3 has 13 residues. This chain's CDR3 is CASSPGTADTQYF. The DNA for the CDR3 is TGTGCCAGCAGTCCCGGGACTGCAGATACGCAGTATTTT.

The CDR3 here is CASSQRNEQFF. CDR3 coding DNA: TGTGCCAGCAGCCAAAGGAATGAGCAGTTCTTC. The chain combines TRBV3-1 (or the pseudogene TRBV3-2) with TRBJ2-1, with D unresolved. Germline CDR1 is LGHDT and CDR2 is YNNKEL (reference sequence). The CDR3 contains 11 residues. Trimming pared 2 bases from V and 7 bases from J, leaving 3 bases between.

The rearrangement uses TRBV19 and TRBJ1-1; TRBD1 matches 7 bases. Losses at the gene ends were 4 bases for V and 1 base for J; bases not matched to a gene: 6. The CDR3 spans 15 residues. Germline assignment: CDR1 LNHDA and CDR2 SQIVND (reference sequence). Written as DNA, the CDR3 is TGTGCCAGTAGTAAATGGGACAGCCCGAACACTGAAGCTTTCTTT. Translating it yields CASSKWDSPNTEAFF.

The rearrangement links TRBV19 to TRBJ1-5; a weak D match, TRBD1 (6 bases). Germline V lookup: CDR1 LNHDA, CDR2 SQIVND (reference sequence). Trimming left V 3 bases short and J 3 bases short, with 9 bases between. The CDR3 extends over 14 amino acids. CDR3 sequence (DNA): TGTGCCAGTAGTATTCGGGACATCAATCAGCCCCAGCATTTT. Its translation is CASSIRDINQPQHF.

The genes are TRBV6-5 and TRBJ2-7; TRBD2 aligns across 7 bases. CDR1 is MNHEY and CDR2 is SVGAGI in the germline V gene. Trimming took 6 bases from V and 0 from J; bases not matched to a gene: 2. This CDR3 region has 13 residues. The CDR3 is CASSRDYSYEQYF. The CDR3, as DNA: TGTGCCAGCAGCAGGGACTACTCCTACGAGCAGTACTTC.

The chain uses TRBV3-1 (or the pseudogene TRBV3-2) and TRBJ1-2, with 7 bases matching TRBD1. The CDR3 spans 17 residues. The trim removed 5 bases at V and 3 bases at J, leaving 15 bases unmatched. CDR1 is LGHDT, CDR2 YNNKEL, per germline (reference sequence). CDR3 in DNA: TGTGCCAGCAGCTCAGGGGGGGGTTTTGGAAGTTACTATGGCTACACCTTC. Protein sequence: CASSSGGGFGSYYGYTF.

V usage is TRBV24-1 and J usage is TRBJ2-1; TRBD2 matches at 7 bases. Trimming at V came to 0 bases and at J to 14 bases, leaving 6 bases not matched to a gene. Germline assignment: CDR1 KGHDR and CDR2 SFDVKD. The CDR3 has 13 residues. The CDR3 loop reads CATSDLPGGRKFF. CDR3 in DNA: TGTGCCACCAGTGATTTGCCGGGGGGACGGAAGTTCTTC.

The rearrangement links TRBV18 to TRBJ2-2; no clear D. CDR3 size: 19 residues. V was clipped by 3 bases and J by 1 base, with 21 bases between them. CDR1 is KGHSH and CDR2 is LQKENI in the germline V gene. The CDR3, as DNA: TGTGCCAGCTCACCCTCGAAGATAACTAAGTACTTGAACACCGGGGAGCTGTTTTTT. It yields the protein CASSPSKITKYLNTGELFF.